This entry features one T cell receptor (beta chain) sequence. What antigen it recognizes has not been identified. No base-level quality is on record; no much larger clone is a single base apart. The data were taken from a study of OX40 agonist ivuxolimab in advanced cancers. Context from the whole study: The costimulatory receptor OX40 (CD134) was targeted by ivuxolimab, a fully human IgG2 agonistic monoclonal antibody. Intravenous ivuxolimab was administered to patients every 2 weeks at six dose levels: 0.01, 0.1, 0.3, 1.5, 3 and 10 mg/kg. Patients were allowed to have had prior anti-PD-1, anti-PD-L1 or anti-CTLA-4 therapy, and roughly 40% of the dose-escalation patients had been treated with checkpoint inhibitors. Three dose-escalation patients achieved partial responses, one with hepatocellular carcinoma and two with cutaneous melanoma. The paper describes the monotherapy dose-escalation part (N = 52 patients) of the phase I trial of ivuxolimab. Among the 50 to 55 dose-escalation patients, some 20 had hepatocellular carcinoma, 15 or so melanoma, 9 renal cell carcinoma and 9 head and neck cancer. A male proportion of 75% to 85% and a mean age of roughly 58 years, ranging from roughly 20 to 80, were recorded for the dose-escalation cohort. Peripheral TCRbeta sequencing was intended to test whether TCR sequence diversity was altered and clonal T-cell expansion was caused by ivuxolimab. Overall results and qualifications from the work: After ivuxolimab, expanded clones were on average more numerous among CD8+ T cells than among CD4+ T cells. The antigen specificity of the clonally expanded peripheral T cells was not determined. At doses of 0.1 to 3.0 mg/kg, clonal expansion of both CD4+ and CD8+ T cells in blood was seen between baseline and week 6. In the 0.1-3.0 mg/kg groups, partial responders had among the lowest normalized peripheral clonal expansion, particularly in CD8+ T cells. Low levels of normalized T-cell clonal expansion were also seen in some patients who did not respond.

Genomic DNA was isolated from the sorted cells so that the TCRbeta CDR3 region could be sequenced. TCRbeta CDR3 regions were sequenced using the immunoSEQ Assay. Drawn from immuneACCESS, this table holds only the in-frame rearrangements with V and J called that TCRdb kept. Clones are partly lost; checked studies trace under half to an unresolved V gene and leave the rest unexplained. Across this sample there are around 20,000 clones, with 74% seen only once. The top ten clonotypes cover about 26% of the sample. The trial excluded patients who had a history of autoimmune disease or were on systemic immunosuppression. Peripheral blood for TCR sequencing was drawn from every dose cohort at baseline, at cycle 4 day 1 and at cycle 7 day 1. Samples came from an open-label, multicenter, first-in-human phase I dose-escalation trial of ivuxolimab. Adults with locally advanced or metastatic head and neck squamous cell, hepatocellular, melanoma or renal cell carcinoma were enrolled in the trial. CD4+ and CD8+ T cells were sorted separately from peripheral blood before TCR sequencing.

The sample consisted of CD4+ or CD8+ T cells sorted from blood, taken in a trial of the OX40 agonist ivuxolimab. The receptor was derived from an adult with an advanced solid tumor such as melanoma, head and neck, liver or kidney cancer.

The CDR3 protein: CASSRERPDRVSEAFF. At the DNA level, the sequence is TGCGCCAGCAGCCGCGAACGCCCGGACAGGGTTTCTGAAGCTTTCTTT. The chain uses TRBV4-1 and TRBJ1-1; 8 central bases correspond to TRBD1. From a lookup of the germline V gene, CDR1 and CDR2 are MGHRA and YSYEKL. At the junction V is shortened by 4 bases and J by 6 bases; bases outside the gene matches: 13. The CDR3 runs 16 amino acids, cysteine and phenylalanine included. CDR3 DNA only is kept here, 48 bases in frame from base 1.